The TCR beta chain under discussion was sequenced for a study of CD8+ T cells in alopecia areata. General study findings and limits: Uncertain still, given a single nonresponder, is whether baseline CD8+ expansion links to response.

With regard to this clone: Antigen unknown.

The V end lost 4 bases, the J end lost 7 bases, and 13 bases lay between the germline ends. The CDR3 has 14 residues. Looked up from germline, CDR1 is MNHEY and CDR2 is SMNVEV (reference sequence). Extracted RNA was reverse transcribed into cDNA, the sequencing template. TCRdb keeps only in-frame clones here, not all; method: immunoSEQ multiplex PCR. The sample has some 120,000 clones; under 60% are singletons. Treatment meaning: oral pan-JAK inhibitor, 5-10 mg twice daily. Lesional scalp tissue (obtained by punch biopsy) and peripheral blood were collected from alopecia areata patients. Sequencing was performed on CD8+ T cells sorted from blood, taken at week 24, from a patient treated with tofacitinib. This receptor was identified in a human donor with alopecia areata. This chain joins TRBV27 and TRBJ2-2; D tentatively fits TRBD1 or TRBD2 (6 bases each). The CDR3 sequence is CASSSLEGGGELFF. CDR3 nucleotide sequence: TGTGCCAGCAGTTCCCTCGAGGGGGGCGGGGAGCTGTTTTTT.